This paragraph reports one TCR beta chain. Trimming stripped 6 bases from V and 4 bases from J, with 13 bases between. The CDR3 consists of 14 residues. The data were obtained in a study of T-cell reconstitution after alpha-beta-depleted transplantation in children. Library preparation (for TCRbeta) was performed with unique molecular identifiers. TCRdb independently ran MiXCR on the PCR reads; one entry per CDR3 protein. The data show some 87,000 distinct CDR3 sequences, about a sixth seen once. The material sequenced was PBMCs, mostly from graft donor cells, taken 180 days after TCRalphabeta/CD19-depleted stem cell transplant. This receptor was taken from a male patient aged 2 to 9 who had a stem cell transplant for acute lymphoblastic leukemia, so the T cells may come from the graft donor. This sequence joins TRBV12-3 or TRBV12-4 and TRBJ1-5; D gene uncertain. CDR3 loop: CASREPGGNQPQHF. Written as DNA, the CDR3 is TGTGCCAGCAGGGAACCGGGAGGTAATCAGCCCCAGCATTTT.